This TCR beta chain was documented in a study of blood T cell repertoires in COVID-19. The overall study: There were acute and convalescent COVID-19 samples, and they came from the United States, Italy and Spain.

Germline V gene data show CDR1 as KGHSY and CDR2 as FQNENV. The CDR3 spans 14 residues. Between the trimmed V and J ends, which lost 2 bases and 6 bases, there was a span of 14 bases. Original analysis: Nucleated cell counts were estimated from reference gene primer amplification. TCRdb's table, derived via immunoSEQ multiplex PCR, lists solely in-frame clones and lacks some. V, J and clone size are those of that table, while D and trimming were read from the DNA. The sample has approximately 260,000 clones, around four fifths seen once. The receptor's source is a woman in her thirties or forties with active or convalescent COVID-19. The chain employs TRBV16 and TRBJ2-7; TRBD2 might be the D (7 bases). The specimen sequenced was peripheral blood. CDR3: CASSQTGEGGEQYF. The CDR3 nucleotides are TGTGCCAGCAGCCAAACCGGGGAGGGGGGCGAGCAGTACTTC. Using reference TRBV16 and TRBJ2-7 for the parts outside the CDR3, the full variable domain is GEEVAQTPKHLVRGEGQKAKLYCAPIKGHSYVFWYQQVLKNEFKFLISFQNENVFDETGMPKERFSAKCLPNSPCSLEIQATKLEDSAVYFCASSQTGEGGEQYFGPGTRLTVT.